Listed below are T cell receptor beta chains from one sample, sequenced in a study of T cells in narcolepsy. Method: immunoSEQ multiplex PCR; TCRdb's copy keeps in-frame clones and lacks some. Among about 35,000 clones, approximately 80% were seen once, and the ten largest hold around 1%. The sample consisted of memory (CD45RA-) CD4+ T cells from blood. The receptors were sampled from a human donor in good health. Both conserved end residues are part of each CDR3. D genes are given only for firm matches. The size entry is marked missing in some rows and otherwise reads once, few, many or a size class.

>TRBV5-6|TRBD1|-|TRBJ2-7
TGTGCCAGCAGCTTGGGGACAGGGGGCGCTTTGGGATACGAGCAGTACTTC
CASSLGTGGALGYEQYF
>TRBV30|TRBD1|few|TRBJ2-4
TGTGCCTGGAGTGGGGGACAGGGGGCCAAAAACATTCAGTACTTC
CAWSGGQGAKNIQYF
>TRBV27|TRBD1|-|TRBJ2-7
TGTGCCAGCAGCATTGAGGGACAGGGATTCTACGAGCAGTACTTC
CASSIEGQGFYEQYF
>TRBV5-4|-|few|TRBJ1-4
TGTGCCAGCAGAAACTCCGGGGAGAGGGAAAAACTGTTTTTT
CASRNSGEREKLFF
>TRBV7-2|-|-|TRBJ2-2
TGTGCCAGCAGTAGACAGACCACTACGAACACCGGGGAGCTGTTTTTT
CASSRQTTTNTGELFF
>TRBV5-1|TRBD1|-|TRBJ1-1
TGCGCCAGCAGCTTGGACAAGACAGGGGGAGACACTGAAGCTTTCTTT
CASSLDKTGGDTEAFF
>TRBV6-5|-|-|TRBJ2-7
TGTGCCAGCAGTTACTCGAGTGCTTCCTACGAGCAGTACTTC
CASSYSSASYEQYF
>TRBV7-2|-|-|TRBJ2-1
TGTGCCAGCAGCCTCCGGGACTCCAATGAGCAGTTCTTC
CASSLRDSNEQFF
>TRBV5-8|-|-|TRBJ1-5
TGTGCCAGCAGCCTACAGAGACGGCAGCCCCAGCATTTT
CASSLQRRQPQHF
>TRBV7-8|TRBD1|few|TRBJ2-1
TGTGCCAGCAGCTTCGGGGACAGGGGGATAGGGGAGCAGTTCTTC
CASSFGDRGIGEQFF
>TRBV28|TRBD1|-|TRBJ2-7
TGTGCCAGCAGACGGGACAGCCACGAGCAGTACTTC
CASRRDSHEQYF
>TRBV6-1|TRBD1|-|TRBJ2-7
TGTGCCAGCCAAAAGGGACAGGCCGGCTCCTACGAGCAGTACTTC
CASQKGQAGSYEQYF
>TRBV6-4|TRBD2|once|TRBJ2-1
TGTGCCAGCAGTGTAGCGGGGGGTCGGAATGAGCAGTTCTTC
CASSVAGGRNEQFF
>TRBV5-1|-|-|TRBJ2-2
TGCGCCAGCAGCTCCGGGACCATGAACACCGGGGAGCTGTTTTTT
CASSSGTMNTGELFF
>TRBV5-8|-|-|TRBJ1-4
TGTGCCAGCACCAAAGGGGGACCAAGGGAAAAACTGTTTTTT
CASTKGGPREKLFF
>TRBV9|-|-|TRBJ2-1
TGTGCCAGCAGCGTAGCGGGGACCTCCTACAATGAGCAGTTCTTC
CASSVAGTSYNEQFF
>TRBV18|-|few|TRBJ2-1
TGTGCCAGCTCCGTTGGCCCGAGGGCCGAGCAGTTCTTC
CASSVGPRAEQFF
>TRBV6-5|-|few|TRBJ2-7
TGTGCCAGCAGTTTTTCCCCCCCCGGACAGCCGGGGGAGCAGTACTTC
CASSFSPPGQPGEQYF
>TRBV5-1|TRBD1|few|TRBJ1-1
TGCGCCAGCAGCTCCGAAACAGGGGTGAACACTGAAGCTTTCTTT
CASSSETGVNTEAFF
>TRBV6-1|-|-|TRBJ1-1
TGTGCCACCCTATTAAACACTGAAGCTTTCTTT
CATLLNTEAFF
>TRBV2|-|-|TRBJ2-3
TGTGCCAGCTTCCGCGAGCTCACAGATACGCAGTATTTT
CASFRELTDTQYF
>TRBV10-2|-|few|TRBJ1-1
TGCGCCAGCAGTGTGGACAGTGAAGCTTTCTTT
CASSVDSEAFF
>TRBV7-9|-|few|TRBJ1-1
TGTGCCAGCAGCTTAGGCCAGGGCTACCTCACTGAAGCTTTCTTT
CASSLGQGYLTEAFF
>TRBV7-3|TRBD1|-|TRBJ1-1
TGTGCCAGCAGCTTGGGACAGGGGGCCACTGAAGCTTTCTTT
CASSLGQGATEAFF
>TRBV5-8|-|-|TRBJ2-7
TGTGCCAGCAGCTTTGGTCTCTCCTACGAGCAGTACTTC
CASSFGLSYEQYF
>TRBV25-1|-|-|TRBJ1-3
TGTGCCAGCAGTCTAACGGGATATGGAAACACCATATATTTT
CASSLTGYGNTIYF
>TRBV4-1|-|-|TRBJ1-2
TGCGCCAGCAGCCAAGAACAGCAGTCCTATGGCTACACCTTC
CASSQEQQSYGYTF
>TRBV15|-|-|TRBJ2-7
TGTGCCACCAGCAGAGATTATTCCACCTACGAGCAGTACTTC
CATSRDYSTYEQYF
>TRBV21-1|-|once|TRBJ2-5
TGTGCCAGCAGCAAAGAGCACGGACTAGCGGGGAAACAAGAGACCCAGTACTTC
CASSKEHGLAGKQETQYF
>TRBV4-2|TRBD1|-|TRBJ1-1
TGTGCCAGCAGCCAGAATAAGGACAGGGGGCGGGGCACTGAAGCTTTCTTT
CASSQNKDRGRGTEAFF
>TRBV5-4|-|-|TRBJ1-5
TGTGCCAGCAGCTTGATCCCCAATCAGCCCCAGCATTTT
CASSLIPNQPQHF
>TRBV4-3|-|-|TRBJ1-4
TGCGCCAGCAGCCAAGAGTTGGGACGGTCTACTAATGAAAAACTGTTTTTT
CASSQELGRSTNEKLFF
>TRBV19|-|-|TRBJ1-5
TGTGCCAGTAGTACCAATGGGGGTGGGTTTGCCCAGCATTTT
CASSTNGGGFAQHF
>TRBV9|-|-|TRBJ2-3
TGTGCCAGCAGCGCTAGAGTTTTAACAGATACGCAGTATTTT
CASSARVLTDTQYF
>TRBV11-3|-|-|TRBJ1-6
TGTGCCAGCAGCTTAGAGGGCCAGGGGAATTCACCCCTCCACTTT
CASSLEGQGNSPLHF
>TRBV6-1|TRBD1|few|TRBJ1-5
TGTGCCAGCAGTGAAGCCATCTGGGGCAGGGGGGATCAGCCCCAGCATTTT
CASSEAIWGRGDQPQHF
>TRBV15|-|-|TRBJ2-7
TGTGCCACCAGCACCTTCGGGGACTTC
CATSTFGDF
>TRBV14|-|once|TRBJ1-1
TGTGCCAGCAGCCAGGGGGGTCTCTCTGAAGCTTTCTTT
CASSQGGLSEAFF
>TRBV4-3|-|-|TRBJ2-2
TGCGCCAGCAGCCAAGGGACGTTTCGGGAGCTGTTTTTT
CASSQGTFRELFF
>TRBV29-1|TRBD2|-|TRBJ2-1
TGCAGCGTTGGGGGACTAGCGGGACGAAATGAGCAGTTCTTC
CSVGGLAGRNEQFF
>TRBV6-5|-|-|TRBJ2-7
TGTGCCAGCAGTGAAAAGCCGGGCTCCTACGAGCAGTACTTC
CASSEKPGSYEQYF
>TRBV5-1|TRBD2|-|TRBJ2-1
TGCGCCAGCAGCCAAACTAGCGGGAGCGGGGAGCAGTTCTTC
CASSQTSGSGEQFF
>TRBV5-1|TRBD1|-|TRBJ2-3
TGCGCCAGCAGCCCGGGACAGATGAGCACAGATACGCAGTATTTT
CASSPGQMSTDTQYF
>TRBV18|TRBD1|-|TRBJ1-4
TGTGCCAGCTCACCACCCGGGACAGGGATTGAAAAACTGTTTTTT
CASSPPGTGIEKLFF
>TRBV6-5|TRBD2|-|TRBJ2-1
TGTGCCAGCAGTATTATGAGCGGGAGCGGTGAGCAGTTCTTC
CASSIMSGSGEQFF
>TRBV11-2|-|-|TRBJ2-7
TGTGCTAGCAGTCAAATGGGCAGCTCCTACGAGCAGTACTTC
CASSQMGSSYEQYF
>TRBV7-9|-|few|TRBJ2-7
TGTGCCAGCAGTTATGGGGATCTATTCGACGAGCAGTACTTC
CASSYGDLFDEQYF
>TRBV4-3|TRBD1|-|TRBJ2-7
TGCGCCAGCAGCCTACCTGTTGGACAGGTCTTCGTCGAGCAGTACTTC
CASSLPVGQVFVEQYF
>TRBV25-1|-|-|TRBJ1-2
TGTGCCAGCAGTGACTGGGGCGGCTATGGCTACACCTTC
CASSDWGGYGYTF
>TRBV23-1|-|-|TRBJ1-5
TGCGCCAGCAGTCCCGGGACAAATAGTAATCAGCCCCAGCATTTT
CASSPGTNSNQPQHF
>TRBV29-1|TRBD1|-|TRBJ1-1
TGCAGCGTTGAGGTGCTCCGGGGACAGGGGCAATTAGTAGACACTGAAGCTTTCTTT
CSVEVLRGQGQLVDTEAFF
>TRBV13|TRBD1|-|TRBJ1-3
TGTGCCAGCAGCTTGCGGGAGTTACAGGGGGCTCTCTCTGGAAACACCATATATTTT
CASSLRELQGALSGNTIYF
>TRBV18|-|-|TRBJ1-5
TGTGCCAGCTCGCGCGGGACGCTGGACAATCAGCCCCAGCATTTT
CASSRGTLDNQPQHF
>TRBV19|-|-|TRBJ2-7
TGTGCCAGTAACCCTTTTGGGCGGGACTACGAGCAGTACTTC
CASNPFGRDYEQYF
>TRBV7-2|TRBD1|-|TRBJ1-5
TGTGCCAGCAGCCAGACAGGGTCTGCTCAGCCCCAGCATTTT
CASSQTGSAQPQHF
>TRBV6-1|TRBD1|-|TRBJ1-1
TGTGCCAGCAGCGCGCTGACAGGGTACACTGAAGCTTTCTTT
CASSALTGYTEAFF
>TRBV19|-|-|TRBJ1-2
TGTGCCAGTAGTATAGCTGGGGGGCGCGGAGGGTATGGCTACACCTTC
CASSIAGGRGGYGYTF
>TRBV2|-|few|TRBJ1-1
TGTGCCAGCAGGCCCTCCGGGGGCACTGAAGCTTTCTTT
CASRPSGGTEAFF
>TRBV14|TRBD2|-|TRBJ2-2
TGTGCCAGCAGCCTTATAGCGGGAGGGCCCACCGGGGAGCTGTTTTTT
CASSLIAGGPTGELFF